This is a list of T cell receptor beta chains from one sample in a study of T cells after yellow fever vaccination. TCRdb analysed the 5' RACE reads with MiXCR anew, one entry per CDR3 protein. This sample has hundreds of thousands of distinct CDR3 sequences, with under 7.5% found just once. The sequenced sample was PBMCs, obtained 5 days after the yellow fever booster vaccination. The receptor source for this set is a man aged 25 to 45 who received the YFV17D yellow fever vaccine. CDR3s include the opening cysteine and the closing phenylalanine or tryptophan. The D gene is left open where the match is weak. Size values are once, few and many counts, or a class for expanded clones, and some rows have none.

v_call	d_call	j_call	clone_size	cdr3_aa	cdr3_nt
TRBV24-1	-	TRBJ2-2	many	CATQVNTGELFF	TGTGCCACGCAGGTGAACACCGGGGAGCTGTTTTTT
TRBV9	-	TRBJ1-1	many	CASSVVRSANTEAFF	TGTGCCAGCAGCGTAGTGAGGTCGGCGAACACTGAAGCTTTCTTT
TRBV27	TRBD1	TRBJ2-2	-	CASSPYRDRPTGELFF	TGTGCCAGCAGTCCCTACAGGGACAGACCAACCGGGGAGCTGTTTTTT
TRBV20-1	-	TRBJ2-1	few	CSARGSGRRGGMEQFF	TGCAGTGCTAGAGGATCAGGGAGGCGTGGCGGGATGGAGCAGTTCTTC
TRBV28	-	TRBJ2-7	-	CASRSQGEQYF	TGTGCCAGCCGCTCTCAGGGGGAGCAGTACTTC
TRBV29-1	-	TRBJ2-7	many	CSVDWGYEQYF	TGCAGCGTTGACTGGGGCTACGAGCAGTACTTC
TRBV12-3/TRBV12-4	-	TRBJ1-1	many	CASSDSTNTEAFF	TGTGCCAGCAGCGACAGTACGAACACTGAAGCTTTCTTT
TRBV5-5	-	TRBJ2-5	-	CASKVVGETQYF	TGTGCCAGCAAAGTGGTTGGGGAGACCCAGTACTTC
TRBV20-1	-	TRBJ2-5	few	CSARTLFETQYF	TGCAGTGCGAGGACACTATTCGAGACCCAGTACTTC
TRBV20-1	-	TRBJ1-1	-	CCARKGGGSGPTEAFF	TGCTGTGCTAGGAAGGGGGGGGGAAGCGGTCCCACTGAAGCTTTCTTT
TRBV28	TRBD2	TRBJ2-3	few	CASSLFSGGRDPGLAGITDTQYF	TGTGCCAGCAGTTTATTCTCTGGGGGGCGAGACCCGGGACTAGCGGGGATCACAGATACGCAGTATTTT
TRBV21-1	-	TRBJ2-3	-	CASSKKESGTSGLFSTDTQYF	TGTGCCAGCAGCAAAAAAGAAAGTGGGACTAGCGGTCTGTTTAGCACAGATACGCAGTATTTT
TRBV7-6	TRBD2	TRBJ2-7	-	CASSRDLLATSRPGYEQYF	TGTGCCAGCAGTCGGGACCTACTAGCGACTTCCAGGCCCGGCTACGAGCAGTACTTC
TRBV18	-	TRBJ2-7	many	CASSPRDGTYEQYF	TGTGCCAGCTCACCAAGGGACGGAACCTACGAGCAGTACTTC
TRBV29-1	TRBD2	TRBJ2-1	-	CSVGTSGSHYNEQFF	TGCAGCGTGGGGACTAGCGGGAGTCACTACAATGAGCAGTTCTTC
TRBV27	TRBD2	TRBJ2-1	many	CASSLFWRAGGFNEQFF	TGTGCCAGCAGTTTATTCTGGCGAGCGGGAGGATTCAATGAGCAGTTCTTC
TRBV6-2/TRBV6-3	-	TRBJ2-6	-	CASSEGRVGANVLTF	TGTGCCAGCTCGGAGGGCCGAGTTGGGGCCAACGTCCTGACTTTC
TRBV18	-	TRBJ2-6	few	CASSPDRAPLTF	TGTGCCAGCTCACCGGATCGGGCCCCTTTGACTTTC